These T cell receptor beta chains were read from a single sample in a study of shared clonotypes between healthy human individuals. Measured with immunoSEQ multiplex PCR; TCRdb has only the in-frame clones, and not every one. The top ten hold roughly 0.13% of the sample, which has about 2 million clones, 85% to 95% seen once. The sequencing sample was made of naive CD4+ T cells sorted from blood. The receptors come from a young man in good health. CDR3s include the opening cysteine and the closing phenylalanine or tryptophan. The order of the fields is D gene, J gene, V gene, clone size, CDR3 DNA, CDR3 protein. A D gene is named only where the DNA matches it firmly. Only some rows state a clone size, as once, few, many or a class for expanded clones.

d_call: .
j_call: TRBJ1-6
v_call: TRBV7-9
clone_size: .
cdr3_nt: TGTGCCAGCAGCTCTGTACAGAGCTCCTATAATTCACCCCTCCACTTT
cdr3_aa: CASSSVQSSYNSPLHF

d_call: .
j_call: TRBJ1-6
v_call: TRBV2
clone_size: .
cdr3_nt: TGTGCCAGCAAGGAGGGGGGGGCGAATTCACCCCTCCACTTT
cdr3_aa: CASKEGGANSPLHF

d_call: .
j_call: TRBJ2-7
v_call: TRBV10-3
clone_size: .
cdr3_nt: TGTGCCATCAGTGAGAACAGCGGTCCCTACGAGCAGTACTTC
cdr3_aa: CAISENSGPYEQYF

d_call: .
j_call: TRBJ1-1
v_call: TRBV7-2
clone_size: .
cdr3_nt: TGTGCCAGCAGCATTTATCGGGACACCAGGGCTTTCTTT
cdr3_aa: CASSIYRDTRAFF

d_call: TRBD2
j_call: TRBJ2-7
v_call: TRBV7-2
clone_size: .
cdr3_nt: TGTGCCAGCAGCTTAGAACTAGCGTGGGGGGAGCAGTACTTC
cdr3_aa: CASSLELAWGEQYF

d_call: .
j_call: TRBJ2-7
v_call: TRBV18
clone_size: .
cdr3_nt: TGTGCCAGCTCACCCGTCGGACAGTACGAGCAGTACTTC
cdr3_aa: CASSPVGQYEQYF

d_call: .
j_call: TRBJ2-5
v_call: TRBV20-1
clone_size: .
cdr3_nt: TGCAGTGCTGCCGGAGAGGGGACCCAGTACTTC
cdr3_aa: CSAAGEGTQYF

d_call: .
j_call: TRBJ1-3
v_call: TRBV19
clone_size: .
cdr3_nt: TGTGCCAGTAGTGCAGGGTTTGGAAACACCATATATTTT
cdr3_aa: CASSAGFGNTIYF

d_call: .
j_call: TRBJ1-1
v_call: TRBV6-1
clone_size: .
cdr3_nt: TGTGCCAGCTTATTCGGGATGAACACTGAAGCTTTCTTT
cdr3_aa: CASLFGMNTEAFF

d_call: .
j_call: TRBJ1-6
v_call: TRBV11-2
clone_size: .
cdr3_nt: TGTGCCAGCAGCTTACCGGGTTCACCCCTCCACTTT
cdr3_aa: CASSLPGSPLHF

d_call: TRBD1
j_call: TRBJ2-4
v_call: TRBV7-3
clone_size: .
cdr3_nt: TGTGCCAGCAGCTTAGGACAGGGGGTGAACATTCAGTACTTC
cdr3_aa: CASSLGQGVNIQYF

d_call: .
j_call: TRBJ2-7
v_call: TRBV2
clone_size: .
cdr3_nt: TGTGCCAGCTGCCGGACAGCGCCCTACGAGCAGTACTTC
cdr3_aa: CASCRTAPYEQYF

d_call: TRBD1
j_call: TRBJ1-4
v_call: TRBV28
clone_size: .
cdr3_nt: TGTGCCAGCAGTCCGGGACAGTCTAATGAAAAACTGTTTTTT
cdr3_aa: CASSPGQSNEKLFF

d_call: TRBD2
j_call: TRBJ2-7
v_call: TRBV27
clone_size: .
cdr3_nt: TGTGCCAGCCGCGGGGCGGGAGGGCCCTACGAGCAGTACTTC
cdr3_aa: CASRGAGGPYEQYF

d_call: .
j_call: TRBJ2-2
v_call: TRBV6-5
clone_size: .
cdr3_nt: TGTGCCAGCACCGTTCCGAACACCGGGGAGCTGTTTTTT
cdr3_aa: CASTVPNTGELFF

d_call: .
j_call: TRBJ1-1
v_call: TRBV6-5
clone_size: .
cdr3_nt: TGTGCCAGCAGGACCGGGACGCTGGCTTTCTTT
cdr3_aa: CASRTGTLAFF

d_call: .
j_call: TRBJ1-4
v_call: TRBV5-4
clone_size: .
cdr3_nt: TGTGCCAGCAGCGCAACAACTAATGAAAAACTGTTTTTT
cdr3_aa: CASSATTNEKLFF

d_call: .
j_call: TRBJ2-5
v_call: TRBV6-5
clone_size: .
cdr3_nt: TGTGCCAGCAGTTACTCGAAGGGACGGCAAGAGACCCAGTACTTC
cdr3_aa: CASSYSKGRQETQYF

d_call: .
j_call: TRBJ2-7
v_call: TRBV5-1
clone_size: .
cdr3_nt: TGCGCCAGCTGGAATCCCCAGGTAAACGAGCAGTACTTC
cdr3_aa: CASWNPQVNEQYF

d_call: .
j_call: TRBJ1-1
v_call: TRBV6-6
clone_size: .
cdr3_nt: TGTGCCAGCAGTTACTCGGAGGGCACTGAAGCTTTCTTT
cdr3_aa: CASSYSEGTEAFF

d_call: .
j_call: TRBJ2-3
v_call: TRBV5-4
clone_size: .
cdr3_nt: TGTGCCAGCAGCTCGCAGTGGGGTAGCACAGATACGCAGTATTTT
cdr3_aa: CASSSQWGSTDTQYF

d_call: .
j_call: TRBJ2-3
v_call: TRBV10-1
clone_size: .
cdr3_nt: TGCGCCAGCAGTGAGGCGGGTTCCCCAGATACGCAGTATTTT
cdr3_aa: CASSEAGSPDTQYF

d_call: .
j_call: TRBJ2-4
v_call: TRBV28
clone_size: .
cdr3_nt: TGTGCCAGCAGTCTTGAGCGGTTGATAGCCAAAAACATTCAGTACTTC
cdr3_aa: CASSLERLIAKNIQYF

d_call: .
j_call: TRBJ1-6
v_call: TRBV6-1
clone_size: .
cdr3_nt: TGTGCCAGCAGTGACAGGGAGAGCTCCTATAATTCACCCCTCCACTTT
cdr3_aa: CASSDRESSYNSPLHF

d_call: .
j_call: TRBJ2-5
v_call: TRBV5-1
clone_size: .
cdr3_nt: TGCGCCAGCAGCTTGATTGCATACCAAGAGACCCAGTACTTC
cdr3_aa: CASSLIAYQETQYF

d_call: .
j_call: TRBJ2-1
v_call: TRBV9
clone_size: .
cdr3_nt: TGTGCCAGCAGCGTAGAGGGGTTCAGGATTCGACCAAACAATGAGCAGTTCTTC
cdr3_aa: CASSVEGFRIRPNNEQFF

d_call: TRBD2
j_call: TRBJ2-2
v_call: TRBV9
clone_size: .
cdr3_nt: TGTGCCAGCAGCGGAGGGACTAGCGTTTCGAACACCGGGGAGCTGTTTTTT
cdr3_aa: CASSGGTSVSNTGELFF

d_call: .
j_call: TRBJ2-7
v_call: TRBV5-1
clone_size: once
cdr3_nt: TGCGCCAGCAGCTTCGGTGAAACCTACGAGCAGTACTTC
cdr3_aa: CASSFGETYEQYF